This entry is about one TCR beta chain. The antigen remains unidentified. Trimming took off 4 bases at V and 3 bases at J, with 10 bases between the two ends. The CDR3 covers 13 residues. Per the germline V gene, CDR1 is ENHRY and CDR2 is SYGVKD. Sequenced by immunoSEQ multiplex PCR; TCRdb stores in-frame clones only, minus some. The table lists 330,000 or so clones, roughly 90% of them singletons. The data belong to a study of cytomegalovirus exposure and HLA in healthy donors. Study-level findings and limits: In vitro experiments confirmed that three CMV-associated chains were specific for CMV antigens.

The clonotype was recovered from a woman between 18 and 29 years old in good health and CMV-seronegative. The sample consisted of PBMCs. The chain carries TRBV10-3 and TRBJ2-7; a weak D match, TRBD2 (6 bases). The CDR3 nucleotides are TGTGCCATCAGTGCTAGCGATGGCTACGAGCAGTACTTC. It encodes CAISASDGYEQYF.